The text below deals with one TCR beta chain. The antigen is undetermined. This sample was included in a study of CD8+CD57+ T cells in acquired aplastic anemia. For the study at large: Recorded DNA amounts for sorted CD4+ and CD8+ cells had an average of approximately 3 ug. Findings and limits, study-wide: Patients and controls were not found to differ significantly in CD8+ Simpson's diversity. Patients and controls shared some 29 CD8+ CDR3 sequences, which appeared highly expressed in patients and within their immunodominant clones.

Germline lookup yields CDR1 SQVTM and CDR2 ANQGSEA. The CDR3 spans 13 residues. CDR3 and TCR beta VDJ profiling relied on a genomic DNA template. MiXCR was run by TCRdb on the reads, yielding one entry per CDR3 protein. The repertoire holds about 220,000 distinct CDR3 sequences, with 34% as singletons. V is TRBV29-1 and J is TRBJ2-7; tentative D call: TRBD1 (6 bases). Sequenced material: sorted CD4+, CD8+, or CD8+CD57+ T cells (not recorded which) from PBMCs. This receptor was obtained from a human donor in good health, serving as a control. CDR3 residues: CSDPAGVLYEQYF. DNA for the CDR3: TGCAGTGATCCGGCAGGGGTTTTGTACGAGCAGTACTTC.